This entry lists 22 T cell receptor beta chains sequenced from one sample in a study of blood T cells in healthy people across ages. A sample-barcoded 5' primer and a J-beta primer mix were used in a second PCR of roughly 7 to 12 cycles. TCRdb ran MiXCR on the 5' RACE reads and lists one entry per CDR3 protein. The table has about 1.7 million distinct CDR3 sequences, 25% to 30% seen once; the top ten hold more than 6%. Material: blood. These receptors came from a woman in her 30s in good health.

This clonotype was detected only a few times. CDR3 amino acids: CSARDHRGFTDTQYF. The CDR3 nucleotides are TGCAGTGCTAGAGACCACAGGGGATTCACAGATACGCAGTATTTT. The rearrangement joins TRBV20-1 to TRBJ2-3; TRBD1 aligns across 7 bases. J was trimmed by 2 bases and V by 0 bases; bases with no gene match: 5. Germline V gives CDR1 DFQATT, CDR2 SNEGSKA (reference sequence). The CDR3 is made up of 15 amino acids.

Notes on this clonotype: A much bigger clone sits one base away, suggesting this may be a read error. The chain has TRBV29-1 and TRBJ2-3; TRBD2 might be the D (6 bases). Germline loops: CDR1 SQVTM, CDR2 ANQGSEA. The CDR3 is made up of 12 amino acids. Trimming shortened V by 6 bases and J by 4 bases, and 11 bases separated the two germline ends. The CDR3 reads CSVPASADTQYF. CDR3 coding DNA: TGCAGCGTCCCAGCTAGCGCAGATACGCAGTATTTT.

This clonotype was found a few times. The V gene is TRBV7-2, the J gene TRBJ2-5, with 8 nucleotides matching TRBD1. Germline CDR1 is SGHTA and CDR2 is FQGNSA. V trimming: 2 bases; J trimming: 1 base; junction bases outside the gene matches: 6. The CDR3 covers 16 residues. This CDR3 is CASSLSPGQVQETQYF. The CDR3 DNA sequence: TGTGCCAGCAGCTTATCCCCGGGACAGGTCCAAGAGACCCAGTACTTC.

Remarks on this clonotype: The junction differs from germline at one of its ends, possibly a read error. CDR3 residues: CASSYLKQGNQPQQF. The CDR3 DNA sequence: TGTGCCAGCAGTTACCTAAAACAGGGCAATCAGCCCCAGCAGTTT. The rearrangement uses TRBV6-2 or TRBV6-3 and TRBJ1-5; weak D call: TRBD1 (6 bases). The length of the CDR3 is 15 residues. Germline V gives CDR1 MNHEY, CDR2 SVGEGT.

Turning to this clonotype: The junction does not match germline at one end; this may be a read error. This sequence joins TRBV12-3 or TRBV12-4 and TRBJ2-4, with D possibly being TRBD1 (5 bases). This CDR3 has 19 amino acids. The CDR3 DNA reads TGTACCAGCAGTTTTGTTGTACCGGCCGGACAAATAGCCAAAAACATTCAGTACTTC. Its translation is CTSSFVVPAGQIAKNIQYF.

The rearrangement links TRBV4-1 to TRBJ2-1; D is perhaps TRBD1 (5 bases). The CDR3 is 16 residues long. V was shortened by 3 bases and J by 0 bases, with 12 bases between the two germline ends. Germline CDR1 and CDR2: MGHRA and YSYEKL. The CDR3 region is CASSHPDTSSYNEQFF. For the CDR3, the DNA is TGCGCCAGCAGCCACCCGGACACCAGCTCCTACAATGAGCAGTTCTTC.

This clonotype was seen more than once but under ten times. This sequence joins TRBV20-1 and TRBJ1-5; 9 positions agree with TRBD1. CDR1 DFQATT and CDR2 SNEGSKA come from the germline V gene (reference sequence). This CDR3 has 14 residues. V gave up 6 bases and J gave up 6 bases; unmatched junction bases: 9. This CDR3 reads CSAGDRVFGQPQHF. Here the CDR3 DNA reads TGCAGTGCAGGGGACAGGGTGTTTGGTCAGCCCCAGCATTTT.

This clonotype showed up many times. The chain employs TRBV12-3 or TRBV12-4 and TRBJ2-7; 10 nucleotides align to TRBD2. CDR3 length equals 14 residues. J gave up 2 bases and V 7 bases, and 5 bases lay outside the gene matches. The DNA of the CDR3 is TGTGCCAGCACCTCTAGCGGGGGTACCTACGAGCAGTACTTC. Encoded protein: CASTSSGGTYEQYF.

In its sample, this clonotype was seen a few times. This could be a read error, since a much larger clone is one nucleotide away. The gene calls are TRBV29-1 and TRBJ2-7; TRBD1 agrees at 10 bases. Looked up from germline, CDR1 is SQVTM and CDR2 is ANQGSEA. CDR3 length: 13 amino acids. The trim removed 5 bases at V and 3 bases at J, leaving 4 bases unmatched. The CDR3 reads CSVWGTGDYEQYF. The CDR3 nucleotides are TGCAGCGTTTGGGGGACAGGGGACTACGAGCAGTACTTC.

This clonotype was counted only a few times. The V gene is TRBV2, the J gene TRBJ1-1, with D hard to call. The CDR3 consists of 13 residues. Deletions cut 7 bases from V and 0 bases from J, with 9 bases between. Germline V CDR1 and CDR2: SNHLY, FYNNEI. The CDR3 region has the DNA TGTGCCAGCAAGGACCAATTGAACACTGAAGCTTTCTTT. Its protein is CASKDQLNTEAFF.

The table lists this clonotype with a few counts. The rearrangement uses TRBV29-1 and TRBJ2-2; D unclear. Germline V gene lookup returns CDR1 SQVTM and CDR2 ANQGSEA. The ends were cut back, 4 bases at V and 0 bases at J, with 6 bases in the middle. The CDR3 loop spans 13 amino acids. In nucleotides, the CDR3 is TGCAGCGTTGGACTGCCGAACACCGGGGAGCTGTTTTTT. Translating it yields CSVGLPNTGELFF.

About this clonotype itself: The junction and the germline gene differ at one end; a read error may be behind it. The V call is TRBV14, the J call TRBJ2-1; 8 nucleotides agree with TRBD2. This CDR3 is 17 amino acids long. Germline lookup yields CDR1 SGHDN and CDR2 FVKESK. CDR3 nucleotides: TGTGCCAACAGCCGACGAACGGCAGCGGGGGATAGGAATGGGCAGTTCTTC. It specifies CANSRRTAAGDRNGQFF.

The CDR3 loop reads CATSRDIWRGEQYF. The CDR3 DNA sequence: TGTGCCACCAGCAGAGACATATGGCGTGGTGAGCAGTACTTC. This chain joins TRBV15 and TRBJ2-7; D gene unclear. Per the germline V gene, CDR1 is LNHNV and CDR2 is YYDKDF (reference sequence). The CDR3 runs to 14 residues. Trimming shortened V by 0 bases and J by 7 bases, and 13 bases separated the two germline ends.

The gene calls are TRBV14 and TRBJ2-7; weak D call: TRBD2 (5 bases). CDR3 length equals 15 residues. Trimming left V 4 bases short and J 2 bases short, with 15 bases between. Germline CDR1 reads SGHDN; CDR2 reads FVKESK. CDR3 amino acids: CASSPLRSGPYEQYF. The CDR3 region has the DNA TGTGCCAGCAGCCCCCTCCGGAGCGGACCCTACGAGCAGTACTTC.

This clonotype was counted a few times. The chain carries TRBV5-6 and TRBJ1-5; D perhaps matches TRBD1 (5 bases). Trimming took off 8 bases at V and 2 bases at J, with 8 bases between the two ends. The germline gives CDR1 SGHDT, CDR2 YYEEEE. This CDR3 has 12 amino acids. CDR3 nucleotide sequence: TGTGCCAGGAGGGGCGGCAATCAGCCCCAGCATTTT. Encoded protein: CARRGGNQPQHF.

The V call is TRBV2, the J call TRBJ2-5, with D perhaps TRBD1 (6 bases). The V end lost 7 bases, the J end lost 4 bases, and 13 bases lay between the germline ends. CDR1 is SNHLY, CDR2 FYNNEI, per germline. The CDR3 runs 13 residues. CDR3 sequence reads: CASNGQMGETQYF. The CDR3, as DNA: TGTGCCAGCAACGGACAGATGGGAGAGACCCAGTACTTC. The full variable domain, completed using reference TRBV2 and TRBJ2-5, is EPEVTQTPSHQVTQMGQEVILRCVPISNHLYFYWYRQILGQKVEFLVSFYNNEISEKSEIFDDQFSVERPDGSNFTLKIRSTKLEDSAMYFCASNGQMGETQYFGPGTRLLVL.

This chain connects TRBV6-2 or TRBV6-3 to TRBJ1-5; D gene ambiguous. The CDR3 covers 16 residues. The germline gives CDR1 MNHEY, CDR2 SVGEGT. V lost 2 bases and J lost 0, with 11 bases in between. CDR3 residues: CASSYIGRPSNQPQHF. The CDR3 DNA sequence: TGTGCCAGCAGTTACATCGGCAGACCTAGCAATCAGCCCCAGCATTTT.

The chain has TRBV12-3 or TRBV12-4 and TRBJ2-3; D is unclear. V lost 4 bases and J lost 2, with 19 bases in between. The CDR3 extends over 17 amino acids. CDR3 loop: CASSSVATPGSTDTQYF. For the CDR3, the DNA is TGTGCCAGCAGTTCCGTGGCGACACCCGGATCCACAGATACGCAGTATTTT.

This chain connects TRBV10-2 to TRBJ2-1; no clear D. V shed 2 bases and J shed 7 bases, with 15 bases lying between them. The CDR3 length is 15 residues. Germline V gives CDR1 WSHSY, CDR2 SAAADI. The CDR3: CASSEGEWGSNEQFF. CDR3 bases: TGCGCCAGCAGTGAGGGTGAATGGGGTAGTAATGAGCAGTTCTTC.

The sample holds many counts of this clonotype. This chain uses TRBV7-2 with TRBJ2-5; 9 bases align to TRBD2. V shed 7 bases, J shed 3 bases, and the junction held 9 bases outside the gene matches. Germline V gene lookup returns CDR1 SGHTA and CDR2 FQGNSA. The CDR3 length is 15 residues. The CDR3 region is CASINLTSGKETQYF. The CDR3 region has the DNA TGTGCCAGCATCAACCTGACTAGCGGTAAAGAGACCCAGTACTTC.

The chain couples TRBV7-2 to TRBJ2-7, with D maybe TRBD2 (6 bases). V dropped 7 bases and J dropped 2 bases, with 24 bases sitting between them. Germline lookup yields CDR1 SGHTA and CDR2 FQGNSA. This CDR3 is built from 17 residues. CDR3 amino acids: CASTLGGRRYLPYEQYF. The DNA for the CDR3 is TGTGCCAGCACCCTAGGAGGGAGGAGGTACTTACCCTACGAGCAGTACTTC.

V and J are TRBV2 and TRBJ1-2; TRBD1 matches 8 bases. The CDR3 consists of 13 residues. V trimming: 1 base; J trimming: 5 bases; junction bases outside the gene matches: 0. From germline, CDR1 is SNHLY and CDR2 FYNNEI. The CDR3 bases are TGTGCCAGCAGTGAAGGGACAGGGTATGGCTACACCTTC. Translated, it gives CASSEGTGYGYTF.